The present T cell receptor (beta chain) was sequenced within a study of blood T cell repertoires in COVID-19. Some clones are missing from TCRdb's copy, which holds only in-frame ones; the method was immunoSEQ multiplex PCR. The sample consists of about 140,000 clones, around 90% of them appearing once. The sequence was collected from a woman aged 55 to 70 with acute or convalescent COVID-19. Sequencing was performed on peripheral blood.

CDR3: CASRTGTNMGYEQYF. The CDR3 coding sequence is TGTGCCAGCAGGACCGGGACAAATATGGGCTACGAGCAGTACTTC. The J gene is TRBJ2-7, the V gene TRBV28, with D tentatively TRBD1 (6 bases). Germline assignment: CDR1 MDHEN and CDR2 SYDVKM. V was cut by 6 bases and J by 3 bases, with 18 bases left in between. CDR3 length equals 15 residues.